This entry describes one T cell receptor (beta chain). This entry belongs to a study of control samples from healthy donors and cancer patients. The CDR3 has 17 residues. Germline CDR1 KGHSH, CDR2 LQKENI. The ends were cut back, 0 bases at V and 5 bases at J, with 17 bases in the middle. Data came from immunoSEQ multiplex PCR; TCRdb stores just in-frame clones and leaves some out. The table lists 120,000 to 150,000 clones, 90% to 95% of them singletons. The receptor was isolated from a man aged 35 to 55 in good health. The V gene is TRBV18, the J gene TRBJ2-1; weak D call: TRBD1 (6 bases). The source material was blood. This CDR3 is CASSPPLRGSHNNEQFF. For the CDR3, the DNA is TGTGCCAGCTCACCACCGTTGAGGGGGAGCCACAACAATGAGCAGTTCTTC.